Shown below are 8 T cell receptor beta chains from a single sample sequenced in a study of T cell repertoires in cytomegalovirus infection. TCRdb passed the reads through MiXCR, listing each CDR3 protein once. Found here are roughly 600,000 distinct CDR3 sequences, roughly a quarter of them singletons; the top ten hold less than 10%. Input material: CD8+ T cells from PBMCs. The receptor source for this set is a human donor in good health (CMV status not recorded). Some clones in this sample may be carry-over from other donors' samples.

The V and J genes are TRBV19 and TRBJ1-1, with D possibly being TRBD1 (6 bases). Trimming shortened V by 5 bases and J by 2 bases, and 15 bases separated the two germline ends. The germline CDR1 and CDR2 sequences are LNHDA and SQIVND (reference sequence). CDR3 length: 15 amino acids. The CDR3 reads CASSPQGTRNTEAFF. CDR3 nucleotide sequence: TGTGCCAGTAGTCCCCAAGGGACAAGAAACACTGAAGCTTTCTTT.

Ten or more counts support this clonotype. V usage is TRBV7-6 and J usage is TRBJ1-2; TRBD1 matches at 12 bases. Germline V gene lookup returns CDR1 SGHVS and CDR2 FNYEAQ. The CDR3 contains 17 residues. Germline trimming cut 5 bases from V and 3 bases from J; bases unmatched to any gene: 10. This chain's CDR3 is CASSPSTGTGGDYGYTF. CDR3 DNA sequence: TGTGCCAGCAGCCCGTCAACCGGGACAGGGGGCGACTATGGCTACACCTTC.

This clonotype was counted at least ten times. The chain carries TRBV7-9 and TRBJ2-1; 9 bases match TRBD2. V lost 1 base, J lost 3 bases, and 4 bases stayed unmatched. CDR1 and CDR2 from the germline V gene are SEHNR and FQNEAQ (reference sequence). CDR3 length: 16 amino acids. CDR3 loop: CASSLGTSGRYNEQFF. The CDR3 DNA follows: TGTGCCAGCAGCTTAGGAACTAGCGGGCGCTACAATGAGCAGTTCTTC. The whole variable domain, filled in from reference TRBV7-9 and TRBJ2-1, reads DTGVSQNPRHKITKRGQNVTFRCDPISEHNRLYWYRQTLGQGPEFLTYFQNEAQLEKSRLLSDRFSAERPKGSFSTLEIQRTEQGDSAMYLCASSLGTSGRYNEQFFGPGTRLTVL.

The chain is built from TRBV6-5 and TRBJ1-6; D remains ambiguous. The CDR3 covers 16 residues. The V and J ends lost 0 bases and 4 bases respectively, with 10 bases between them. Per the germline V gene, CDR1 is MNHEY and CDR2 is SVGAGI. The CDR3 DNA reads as TGTGCCAGCAGTTACTCTCCCATTGTGTATAATTCACCCCTCCACTTT. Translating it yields CASSYSPIVYNSPLHF.

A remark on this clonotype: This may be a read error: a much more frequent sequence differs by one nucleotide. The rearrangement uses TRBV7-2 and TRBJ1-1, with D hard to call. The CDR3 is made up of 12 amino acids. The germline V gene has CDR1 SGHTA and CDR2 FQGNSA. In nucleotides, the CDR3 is TGTGTCAGCACCCCGTCGGCTTCTGAAGCTTTCTTT. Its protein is CVSTPSASEAFF.

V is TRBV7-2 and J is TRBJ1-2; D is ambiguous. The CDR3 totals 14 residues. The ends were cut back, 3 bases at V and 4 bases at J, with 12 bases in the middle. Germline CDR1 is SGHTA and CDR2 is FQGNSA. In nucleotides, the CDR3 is TGTGCCAGCAGCTTTTTCGAGGAAATCTATGGCTACACCTTC. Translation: CASSFFEEIYGYTF. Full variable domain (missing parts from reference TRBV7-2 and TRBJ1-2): GAGVSQSPSNKVTEKGKDVELRCDPISGHTALYWYRQSLGQGLEFLIYFQGNSAPDKSGLPSDRFSAERTGGSVSTLTIQRTQQEDSAVYLCASSFFEEIYGYTFGSGTRLTVV.

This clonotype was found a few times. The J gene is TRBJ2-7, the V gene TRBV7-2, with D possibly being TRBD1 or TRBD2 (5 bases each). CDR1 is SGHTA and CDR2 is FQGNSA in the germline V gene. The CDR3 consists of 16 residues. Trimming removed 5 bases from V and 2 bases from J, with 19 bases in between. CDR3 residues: CASSQAPGPHTYEQYF. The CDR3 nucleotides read TGTGCCAGCAGCCAAGCTCCGGGACCCCACACCTACGAGCAGTACTTC.

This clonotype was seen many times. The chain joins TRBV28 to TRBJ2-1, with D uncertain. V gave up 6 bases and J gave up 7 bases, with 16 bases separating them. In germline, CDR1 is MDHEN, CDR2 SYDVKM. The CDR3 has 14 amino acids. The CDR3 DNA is TGTGCCAGCAGCCCAGGACCTTGGAAGAATGAGCAGTTCTTC. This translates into CASSPGPWKNEQFF.